This entry describes one T cell receptor beta chain. Its cognate antigen is unknown. Preparation of the TCRbeta library was carried out with unique molecular identifiers. TCRdb reanalysed the PCR reads using MiXCR and keeps one entry per CDR3 protein. In the table there are hundreds of thousands of distinct CDR3 sequences, roughly 15% of which are singletons. The data originate from a study of T-cell reconstitution after alpha-beta-depleted transplantation in children. Study outcomes and limitations: After transplant, at about two months, alpha-beta T cells were reportedly derived from several hundred expanded graft clones. Some patients' high day-60 TCRbeta diversity was attributed to recipient cells surviving conditioning.

The sequences come from PBMCs, mostly from graft donor cells, collected 360 days after TCRalphabeta/CD19-depleted stem cell transplant. The sequence derives from a male patient between 5 and 17 years old who had a stem cell transplant for acute lymphoblastic leukemia, so the T cells may come from the graft donor.

The CDR3 nucleotides are TGTGCCAGCAGTTTCGGACAGGGAAGTCAGCCCCAGCATTTT. It specifies CASSFGQGSQPQHF. The chain recombines TRBV27 with TRBJ1-5, with 8 nucleotides matching TRBD1. V dropped 3 bases and J dropped 6; count of bases not matched to a gene: 4. The germline gives CDR1 MNHEY, CDR2 SMNVEV (reference sequence). The CDR3 loop spans 14 amino acids.